This T cell receptor beta chain emerged from a study of vaccination effects on CD4 cells after COVID-19. Notes on the study in general: Clones that were induced by infection or by vaccine showed marked contraction late after vaccination.

This CDR3 has 14 amino acids. With 4 bases removed from V and 1 base from J, the gap between germline ends came to 10 bases. Per germline, CDR1 LNHDA and CDR2 SQIVND (reference sequence). Comment on this clone: Its antigen is unknown.

Sequencing used immunoSEQ multiplex PCR; TCRdb keeps in-frame clones, though not all of them. The sample lists around 62,000 clones; roughly 74% were seen once. Subsequent to 10 days of culture, CD4+ T cells were isolated. The participants, recipients of two vaccine doses, got either BNT162b2 or mRNA-1273. The source of this sequence is a human donor who received a COVID-19 vaccine. V and J are TRBV19 and TRBJ1-1, with a weak D call TRBD1 (5 bases). This sample comprised CD4+ T cells from PBMCs cultured without peptide, obtained after COVID-19 vaccination. In DNA form, the CDR3 reads TGTGCCAGTAGTAAGGGGCCGACGAACACTGAAGCTTTCTTT. Translation: CASSKGPTNTEAFF.